The 9 T cell receptor beta chains in this list originate from one sample, sequenced in a study of blood T cells in healthy people across ages (dated by TCRdb to between 2015 and 2017). The library was produced with 5' RACE. The reads were generated on an Illumina HiSeq 2500. The second PCR ran for about 7 to 11 cycles and used a J-beta primer mix along with a sample-barcoded 5' primer. TCRdb reprocessing: public reads trimmed at Q25 with fastp, clones called with MiXCR, in-frame beta chains kept. Every CDR3 protein is listed once, alongside the most common genes and DNA of its rows. This sample has approximately 810,000 distinct CDR3 sequences in its table, and more than 25% of those were observed once. 15% to 20% of the sample belongs to the ten largest clones. Sequenced sample: blood. The source is a woman of 80 years or more in good health.

This clonotype was picked up a small number of times. The V gene is TRBV7-2, the J gene TRBJ1-2; 8 bases fit TRBD1. The CDR3 spans 14 residues. CDR1 and CDR2 from the germline V gene are SGHTA and FQGNSA. The V gene end was trimmed by 2 bases and the J gene end by 8 bases; junction bases not matched to a gene: 7. CDR3 sequence reads: CASSLQGAPRGYTF. Written as DNA, the CDR3 is TGTGCCAGCAGCTTACAGGGGGCACCTAGGGGCTACACCTTC.

As concerns this clonotype: A much bigger clone sits one base away, suggesting this may be a read error. V is TRBV20-1 and J is TRBJ2-7; a possible D gene is TRBD1 (5 bases). The CDR3 has 12 residues. The germline V gene encodes CDR1 DFQATT and CDR2 SNEGSKA (reference sequence). The V end lost 5 bases, the J end lost 7 bases, and 15 bases lay between the germline ends. This CDR3 reads CSAQGYYDEQYF. CDR3 in DNA: TGCAGTGCTCAGGGTTACTACGATGAGCAGTACTTC.

This clonotype was seen at least ten times. The genes are TRBV4-2 and TRBJ2-1, with 7 bases lining up with TRBD2. Germline CDR1 is LGHNA and CDR2 is YNFKEQ. V lost 0 bases and J lost 1; bases outside the gene matches: 9. This CDR3 has 18 residues. The CDR3, as DNA: TGTGCCAGCAGCCAAGATAGAAACGCCGGGGGGTCCTACAATGAGCAGTTCTTC. Residues: CASSQDRNAGGSYNEQFF.

In this sample, this clonotype turned up many times. The chain has TRBV5-1 and TRBJ2-5; D is possibly TRBD1 (6 bases). Germline V gene sequence: CDR1 SGHRS, CDR2 YFSETQ. The CDR3 length is 14 residues. The V end was cut by 0 bases, the J end by 4 bases, with 10 bases between. The CDR3 sequence is CASSLARGLETQYF. The CDR3 nucleotides read TGCGCCAGCAGCTTGGCCAGGGGCCTAGAGACCCAGTACTTC.

Note on this clonotype: A much larger clonotype is one base distant, so this may be a read error. The chain is built from TRBV9 and TRBJ2-7; TRBD1 matches at 7 bases. The J segment lost 5 bases and the V segment lost 2 bases, leaving 10 bases of the junction unmatched. The CDR3 consists of 15 residues. CDR1 is SGDLS and CDR2 is YYNGEE in the germline V gene. The CDR3 DNA reads TGTGCCAGCAGCGTCGCGGACAGGATCTCGCACGAGCAGTACTTC. Translation: CASSVADRISHEQYF.

The CDR3 here is CASSPRTSGGLNEQYF. CDR3 nucleotide sequence: TGTGCCAGCAGTCCCCGGACTAGCGGGGGGCTTAATGAGCAGTACTTC. This chain joins TRBV6-1 and TRBJ2-5, with 14 bases fitting TRBD2. Germline V gives CDR1 MNHNS, CDR2 SASEGT. The CDR3 loop spans 16 amino acids. Trimming took 5 bases from V and 11 from J; bases not matched to a gene: 13.

Ten or more counts support this clonotype. CDR3 protein: CASSFLGGPDNEQFF. Written as DNA, the CDR3 is TGTGCCAGCAGCTTCCTCGGGGGGCCTGACAATGAGCAGTTCTTC. V and J are TRBV7-9 and TRBJ2-1; a weak D match, TRBD2 (7 bases). This CDR3 has 15 residues. Germline loops: CDR1 SEHNR, CDR2 FQNEAQ (reference sequence). V was shortened by 3 bases and J by 5 bases, with 14 bases between the two germline ends.

This clonotype was detected ten times or more. V usage is TRBV5-6 and J usage is TRBJ2-3, with D perhaps assigned TRBD1 or TRBD2 (7 bases each). The CDR3 runs to 16 residues. CDR1 SGHDT and CDR2 YYEEEE come from the germline V gene. Trimming pared 3 bases from V and 0 bases from J, leaving 14 bases between. The CDR3 is CASSWQGGDSTDTQYF. For the CDR3, the DNA is TGTGCCAGCAGCTGGCAGGGGGGGGACAGCACAGATACGCAGTATTTT.

This clonotype was seen a handful of times. The rearrangement links TRBV27 to TRBJ2-7; TRBD1 or TRBD2 may be the D gene (5 bases each). Trimming took 6 bases from V and 2 from J, leaving 20 bases between them. The CDR3 has 16 residues. Germline CDR1 MNHEY, CDR2 SMNVEV (reference sequence). The CDR3 DNA reads TGTGCCAGCAGCCTGAGGGGACCCTGGGAGACCTACGAGCAGTACTTC. This gives the protein CASSLRGPWETYEQYF.